These 22 T cell receptor beta chains were all obtained from the same sample, sequenced in a study of CD8+ T cells in alopecia areata. Treatment noted: oral pan-JAK inhibitor, 5-10 mg twice daily. RNA was extracted and reverse transcribed into cDNA as the sequencing template. The protocol was immunoSEQ multiplex PCR, while the TCRdb copy is restricted to in-frame clones and leaves out a portion. The data contain approximately 160,000 clones, about 60% of them singletons. Specimen: CD4+ T cells sorted from blood, collected at week 24, from a patient treated with tofacitinib. These receptors originate from a human donor with alopecia areata.

The chain couples TRBV4-1 to TRBJ1-4; maybe TRBD1 (5 bases). Germline assignment: CDR1 MGHRA and CDR2 YSYEKL. V lost 0 bases to trimming and J lost 11 bases, with 16 bases between them. The CDR3 is 15 residues long. The CDR3 loop reads CASSQESRGQGKLFF. For the CDR3, the DNA is TGCGCCAGCAGCCAAGAGTCAAGGGGCCAAGGGAAACTGTTTTTT.

The chain uses TRBV25-1 and TRBJ1-6, with TRBD1 identical over 9 bases. V shed 1 base and J 7 bases; nucleotides not matched to a gene: 8. The CDR3 extends over 17 amino acids. The germline V gene encodes CDR1 MGHDK and CDR2 SYGVNS. CDR3 amino acids: CASSESGTGIYNSPLHF. The CDR3 DNA is TGTGCCAGCAGTGAATCTGGGACAGGGATCTACAATTCACCCCTCCACTTT.

This rearrangement joins TRBV29-1 to TRBJ2-5; D gene uncertain. The germline V and J ends were trimmed by 8 bases and 4 bases, with 11 bases remaining between them. CDR1 and CDR2 (germline): SQVTM, ANQGSEA. The CDR3 length is 11 residues. CDR3 DNA: TGCAGCTGTAGGGCTGGAGAGACCCAGTACTTC. The encoded protein is CSCRAGETQYF.

This chain links TRBV29-1 with TRBJ2-7; D is undetermined. Germline lookup yields CDR1 SQVTM and CDR2 ANQGSEA. The length of the CDR3 is 14 residues. V was cut by 6 bases and J by 2 bases, with 17 bases left in between. CDR3 region: CSVLPQYGTYEQYF. CDR3 bases: TGCAGCGTCCTGCCCCAGTATGGAACCTACGAGCAGTACTTC.

This clone came up a few times. The J gene is TRBJ2-6, the V gene TRBV5-1, with D perhaps TRBD1 (5 bases). Deletions cut 2 bases from V and 2 bases from J, with 17 bases between. The CDR3 is 18 amino acids. Germline assignment: CDR1 SGHRS and CDR2 YFSETQ. DNA of the CDR3: TGCGCCAGCAGCTTTGATGGGGCCACCGGGCCTGGGGCCAACGTCCTGACTTTC. It encodes CASSFDGATGPGANVLTF. The full variable domain, rest sourced from reference TRBV5-1 and TRBJ2-6, is KAGVTQTPRYLIKTRGQQVTLSCSPISGHRSVSWYQQTPGQGLQFLFEYFSETQRNKGNFPGRFSGRQFSNSRSEMNVSTLELGDSALYLCASSFDGATGPGANVLTFGAGSRLTVL.

This clone was seen only a few times. The V call is TRBV29-1, the J call TRBJ2-1; 9 bases agree with TRBD2. CDR1 is SQVTM, CDR2 ANQGSEA, per germline. CDR3 size: 15 residues. Germline trimming cut 5 bases from V and 5 bases from J; bases unmatched to any gene: 10. As DNA, the CDR3 is TGCAGCGTTCCCTCTGTAGCGGGGGATGACAATGAGCAGTTCTTC. It encodes CSVPSVAGDDNEQFF.

This clone has just a few counts. V and J are TRBV29-1 and TRBJ1-5; 7 nucleotides line up with TRBD1. This CDR3 has 13 residues. Looked up from germline, CDR1 is SQVTM and CDR2 is ANQGSEA. The J segment lost 6 bases and the V segment lost 6 bases, leaving 8 bases of the junction unmatched. As DNA, the CDR3 is TGCAGCGTCGGACAGGTATTTGGTCAGCCCCAGCATTTT. Amino acids: CSVGQVFGQPQHF.

This clone was seen once. V and J are TRBV15 and TRBJ2-4, with unresolved D. Looked up from germline, CDR1 is LNHNV and CDR2 is YYDKDF (reference sequence). V lost 1 base and J lost 0, with 16 bases in between. The CDR3 consists of 18 residues. The CDR3: CATSRGMAGPLAKNIQYF. DNA of the CDR3: TGTGCCACCAGCAGAGGAATGGCCGGGCCTCTAGCCAAAAACATTCAGTACTTC.

The table lists this clone with a count of one. This sequence joins TRBV29-1 and TRBJ1-3; D may be TRBD1 (6 bases). Germline assignment: CDR1 SQVTM and CDR2 ANQGSEA. V lost 7 bases to trimming and J lost 0 bases, with 13 bases between them. The CDR3 length is 14 residues. This CDR3 reads CSGIQGNSGNTIYF. The CDR3 DNA follows: TGCAGCGGAATACAGGGTAACTCTGGAAACACCATATATTTT.

This clone has at least ten counts. The rearrangement joins TRBV7-2 to TRBJ1-5, with 8 bases that match TRBD1. In germline, CDR1 is SGHTA, CDR2 FQGNSA. CDR3 length: 16 residues. With 1 base clipped from V and 7 bases from J, the junction kept 9 bases outside the gene matches. The CDR3 coding sequence is TGTGCCAGCAGCTTAGAGGGCTCCTCAGGGGGCCAGCCCCAGCATTTT. It encodes CASSLEGSSGGQPQHF.

In nucleotides, the CDR3 is TGTGCCTGGAGTGTCCCAGGGGGAGCCTACGAGCAGTACTTC. It encodes CAWSVPGGAYEQYF. V gene TRBV30 combines with J gene TRBJ2-7; 7 bases map to TRBD1. J lost 2 bases, V lost 0 bases, and 4 bases had no gene match. CDR3 length: 14 residues. Germline V gives CDR1 GTSNPN, CDR2 SVGIG (reference sequence).

The chain joins TRBV19 to TRBJ1-2; 8 positions agree with TRBD1. V lost 6 bases to trimming and J lost 7 bases; unmatched junction nucleotides: 10. The CDR3 length is 14 residues. Germline V CDR1 and CDR2: LNHDA, SQIVND (reference sequence). In DNA form, the CDR3 reads TGTGCCAGTAGGGAAGGACAGGGCCGGGGTGGCTACACCTTC. Translating it yields CASREGQGRGGYTF.

The chain is built from TRBV30 and TRBJ1-2; perhaps TRBD1 as D (6 bases). This CDR3 is 13 amino acids long. The germline V gene encodes CDR1 GTSNPN and CDR2 SVGIG (reference sequence). The V end was cut by 8 bases, the J end by 6 bases, with 19 bases between. CDR3 bases: TGTGCCGGCCCATCACAGGGAAAGAATGGCTACACCTTC. Amino acids: CAGPSQGKNGYTF.

This chain connects TRBV6-1 to TRBJ2-3; D perhaps matches TRBD2 (5 bases). V shed 5 bases and J shed 2 bases, with 14 bases lying between them. This CDR3 has 15 amino acids. Per germline, CDR1 MNHNS and CDR2 SASEGT. DNA of the CDR3: TGTGCCAGCAGTTGGCAACCTAGCTCCACAGATACGCAGTATTTT. It yields the protein CASSWQPSSTDTQYF.

This sequence joins TRBV30 and TRBJ1-2; D perhaps matches TRBD1 (5 bases). CDR3 length: 12 amino acids. V was shortened by 7 bases and J by 5 bases, with 14 bases between the two germline ends. Germline V CDR1 and CDR2: GTSNPN, SVGIG (reference sequence). The CDR3 nucleotides are TGTGCCTACACAGGTGTAGGATATGGCTACACCTTC. This sequence encodes CAYTGVGYGYTF.

This clone was seen a handful of times. This rearrangement joins TRBV30 to TRBJ1-5; a weak D match, TRBD1 (6 bases). The V gene's germline CDR1 is GTSNPN and CDR2 SVGIG (reference sequence). The CDR3 runs to 16 residues. V was shortened by 0 bases and J by 3 bases, with 15 bases between the two germline ends. The CDR3 region is CAWSVRGRGNNQPQHF. The CDR3 nucleotides are TGTGCCTGGAGTGTACGGGGGCGCGGTAACAATCAGCCCCAGCATTTT.

This clone was seen a few times. V gene TRBV4-1 combines with J gene TRBJ2-7; D uncertain. The V gene lost 2 bases and the J gene lost 3 bases, with 5 bases spanning the gap. This CDR3 contains 12 residues. Germline V gives CDR1 MGHRA, CDR2 YSYEKL. The CDR3 here is CASSQPLYEQYF. The CDR3 region has the DNA TGCGCCAGCAGCCAACCCCTCTACGAGCAGTACTTC.

This rearrangement joins TRBV29-1 to TRBJ2-7; possibly TRBD1 for D (5 bases). Germline loops: CDR1 SQVTM, CDR2 ANQGSEA. Trimming left V 4 bases short and J 0 bases short, with 7 bases between. CDR3 length equals 12 residues. The CDR3 nucleotides read TGCAGCGTTGTAGGGGCCTCCTACGAGCAGTACTTC. Translating it yields CSVVGASYEQYF.

This clone has a handful of counts. The chain recombines TRBV29-1 with TRBJ2-7; D possibly corresponds to TRBD2 (5 bases). The V end was cut by 4 bases, the J end by 1 base, with 11 bases between. This CDR3 region has 13 residues. Germline V CDR1 and CDR2: SQVTM, ANQGSEA. In DNA, the CDR3 is TGCAGCGTTGGGCCCGGGATTTCCTACGAGCAGTACTTC. This translates into CSVGPGISYEQYF.

The J gene is TRBJ1-3, the V gene TRBV15; a weak D match, TRBD1 (6 bases). The CDR3 is 17 amino acids. Germline CDR1 LNHNV, CDR2 YYDKDF (reference sequence). V was pared by 0 bases and J by 0 bases, with 12 bases between. CDR3 bases: TGTGCCACCAGCAGAGATGCAGGGGCGAGCTCTGGAAACACCATATATTTT. As protein: CATSRDAGASSGNTIYF.

The J gene is TRBJ1-1, the V gene TRBV14, with D maybe TRBD1 (6 bases). Per the germline V gene, CDR1 is SGHDN and CDR2 is FVKESK. The V end lost 4 bases, the J end lost 11 bases, and 14 bases lay between the germline ends. The CDR3 runs to 12 residues. CDR3 region: CASSPNRVRAFF. The CDR3, as DNA: TGTGCCAGCAGCCCAAACAGGGTGAGGGCTTTCTTT.

The chain carries TRBV2 and TRBJ2-7; D is unclear. The CDR3 has 14 residues. Germline CDR1 reads SNHLY; CDR2 reads FYNNEI. V lost 4 bases, J lost 0 bases, and 10 bases lay in between. The CDR3 DNA sequence: TGTGCCAGCAGTGGACTTACCAGCTCCTACGAGCAGTACTTC. Protein: CASSGLTSSYEQYF. The variable domain in full, with the rest retrieved from reference TRBV2 and TRBJ2-7, is EPEVTQTPSHQVTQMGQEVILRCVPISNHLYFYWYRQILGQKVEFLVSFYNNEISEKSEIFDDQFSVERPDGSNFTLKIRSTKLEDSAMYFCASSGLTSSYEQYFGPGTRLTVT.